This T cell receptor beta chain derives from a study of blood T cell repertoires in COVID-19. This CDR3 is 16 amino acids long. Germline V gene lookup returns CDR1 SGHNT and CDR2 YYREEE (reference sequence). Trimming took 4 bases from V and 2 from J, leaving 16 bases between them. Clones were read by immunoSEQ multiplex PCR, and TCRdb kept only the in-frame ones, dropping some. The data hold some 100,000 clones, with about 74% observed a single time. This clone was found a few times. The chain carries TRBV5-4 and TRBJ1-3; D uncertain. The receptor comes from a man in his 70s with COVID-19, enrolled during active disease. Source material: peripheral blood. The CDR3 region is CASSVGSRHAGNTIYF. The DNA of the CDR3 is TGTGCCAGCAGCGTGGGGAGCCGGCACGCTGGAAACACCATATATTTT.